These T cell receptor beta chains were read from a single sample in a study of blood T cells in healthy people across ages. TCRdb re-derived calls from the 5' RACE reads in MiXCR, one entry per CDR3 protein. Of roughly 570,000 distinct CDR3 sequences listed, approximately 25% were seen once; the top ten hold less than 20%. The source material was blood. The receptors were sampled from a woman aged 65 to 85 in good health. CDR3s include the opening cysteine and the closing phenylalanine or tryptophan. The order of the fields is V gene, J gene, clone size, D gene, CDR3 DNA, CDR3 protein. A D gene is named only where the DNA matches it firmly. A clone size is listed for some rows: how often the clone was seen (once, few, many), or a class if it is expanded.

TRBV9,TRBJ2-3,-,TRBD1,TGTGCCAGCAGCGTATTTACAGGGGGCTTCACAGATACGCAGTATTTT,CASSVFTGGFTDTQYF
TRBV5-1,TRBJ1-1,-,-,TGCGCCAGCAGAGGCGTTCCGGGCACTGAAGCTTTCTTT,CASRGVPGTEAFF
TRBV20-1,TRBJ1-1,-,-,TGCAGTGCTAGACCTCGGACGGTTCTAGGAGCTTTCTTT,CSARPRTVLGAFF
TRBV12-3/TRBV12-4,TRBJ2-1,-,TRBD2,TGTGCCAGCAGTTCGCGGCGGGGGAGTTACAATGAGCAGTTCTTC,CASSSRRGSYNEQFF
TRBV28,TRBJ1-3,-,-,TGTGCCAGCAGTTCAGGGGTTGGAAACACCATATATTTT,CASSSGVGNTIYF
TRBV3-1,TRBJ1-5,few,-,TGTGCCAGCGGGGAGGGGCCCCAGCATTTT,CASGEGPQHF
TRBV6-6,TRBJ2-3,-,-,TGTGCCAGCAGTTACTCGAGGGGGGGTGGGGATACGCAGTATTTT,CASSYSRGGGDTQYF
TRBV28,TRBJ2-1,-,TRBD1,TGTGCCAGCAGTTTCCCTCGGGACAGGGGGATCAATGAGCAGTTCTTC,CASSFPRDRGINEQFF
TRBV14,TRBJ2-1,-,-,TGTGCCAGCAGCCAAGGAAGCAGGGCCGGTGAGCAGTTCTTC,CASSQGSRAGEQFF
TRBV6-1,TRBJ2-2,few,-,TGTGCCAGCAGTGAGGTCCCGGTGGGGGAGCTGTTTTTT,CASSEVPVGELFF
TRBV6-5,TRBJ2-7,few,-,TGTGCCAGCAGTTTCGGCGGGGGCCTCTACGAGCAGTACTTC,CASSFGGGLYEQYF
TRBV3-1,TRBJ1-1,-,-,TGTGCCAGCAGCCAAGCATTCGGCACTGAAGCTTTCTTT,CASSQAFGTEAFF
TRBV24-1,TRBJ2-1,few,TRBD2,TGTGCCACCAGTGATTCAGCTAGCGGGGGGCAGCATGTGTACAATGAGCAGTTCTTC,CATSDSASGGQHVYNEQFF
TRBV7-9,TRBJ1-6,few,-,TGTGCCAGCAGCTTAGCGGGGGCGCATAATTCACCCCTCCACTTT,CASSLAGAHNSPLHF
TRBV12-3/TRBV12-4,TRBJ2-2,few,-,TGTGCCAGCAGTTCCCAGGGGAACGGGGAGCTGTTTTTT,CASSSQGNGELFF
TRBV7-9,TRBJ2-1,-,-,TGTGCCAGCAGTCCTCGGTCACAGGGTAACAATGAGCAGTTCTTC,CASSPRSQGNNEQFF
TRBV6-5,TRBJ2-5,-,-,TGTGCCAGCAGTTCCCCCGGGAACCTGCAGTACTTC,CASSSPGNLQYF
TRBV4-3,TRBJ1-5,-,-,TGCGCCAGCGGCCAAGAGGTGGCCAGTCATCAGCCCCAGCATTTT,CASGQEVASHQPQHF
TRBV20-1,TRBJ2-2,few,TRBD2,TGCAGTGTCGGCGGGGGACTATCGAACACCGGGGAGCTGTTTTTT,CSVGGGLSNTGELFF
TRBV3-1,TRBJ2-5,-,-,TGTGCCAGCAGCCAAACCGCGGGGACCCAGTACTTC,CASSQTAGTQYF
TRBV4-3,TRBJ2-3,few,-,TGCGCCAGCAGCCAAGATCGGGGGATTTCAGATACGCAGTATTTT,CASSQDRGISDTQYF
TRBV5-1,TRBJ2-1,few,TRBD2,TGCGCCAGCAGCTCTAGCGGGGGCTACTACAATGAGCAGTTCTTC,CASSSSGGYYNEQFF
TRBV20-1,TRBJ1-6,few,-,TGCAGTGCTAGGGGGGATAATTCACCCCTCCACTTT,CSARGDNSPLHF
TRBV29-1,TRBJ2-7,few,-,TGCAGCGCGGCAGGTCAGAGCTCCTACGAGCAGTACTTC,CSAAGQSSYEQYF
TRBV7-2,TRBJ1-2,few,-,TGTGCCAGCAGCTTAGGTGCACAGGGAAGCCTCTATGGCTACACCTTC,CASSLGAQGSLYGYTF
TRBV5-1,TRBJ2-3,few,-,TGCGCCAGCAGCCGGAGTTGGGCAGGGTCGAACACAGATACGCAGTATTTT,CASSRSWAGSNTDTQYF
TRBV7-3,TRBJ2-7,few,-,TGTGCCAGCAGCTTATTGGGAGGAGCCTACGAGCAGTACTTC,CASSLLGGAYEQYF
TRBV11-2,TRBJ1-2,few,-,TGTGCCAGCAGCCCCTACCCGAAAGCGAACAATGGCTACACCTTC,CASSPYPKANNGYTF
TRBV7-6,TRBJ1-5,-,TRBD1,TGTGCCAGCAGCACAGGGACAGGCCACAATCAGCCCCAGCATTTT,CASSTGTGHNQPQHF
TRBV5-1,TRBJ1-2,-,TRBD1,TGCGCCAGCAGCTTGATGGCTACCGGGACAGGGGGCTACACCTTC,CASSLMATGTGGYTF
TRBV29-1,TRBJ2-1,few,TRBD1,TGCAGCGTAACAGGGGGCCTAGGCTACAGAGGCAATGAGCAGTTCTTC,CSVTGGLGYRGNEQFF
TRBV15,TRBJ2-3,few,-,TGTGCCACCAGCAGAGATGGAGGGGCTAGCACAGATACGCAGTATTTT,CATSRDGGASTDTQYF
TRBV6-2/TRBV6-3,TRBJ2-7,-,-,TGTGCCAGCAGTTACGGATTCACCTACGAGCAGTACTTC,CASSYGFTYEQYF
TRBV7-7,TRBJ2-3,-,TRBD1,TGTGCCGGCTACGGCAGGGGGCGAAATACGCAGTATTTT,CAGYGRGRNTQYF
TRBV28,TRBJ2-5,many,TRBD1,TGTGCCAGCAGTGGACAGGGGAATCGGGAGACCCAGTACTTC,CASSGQGNRETQYF
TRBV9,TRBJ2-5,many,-,TGTGCCAGCAGCGTAGTAGGGAACCAAGAGACCCAGTACTTC,CASSVVGNQETQYF
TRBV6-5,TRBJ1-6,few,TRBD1,TGTGCCAGTACAGGGGGCTCCTATAATTCACCCCTCCACTTT,CASTGGSYNSPLHF
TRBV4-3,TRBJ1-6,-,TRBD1,TGCGCCAGCAGCCAAGGCAGGACAGGGGGTTCACCCCTCCACTTT,CASSQGRTGGSPLHF
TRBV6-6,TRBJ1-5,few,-,TGTGCCCCAAACGGGTCTGGAAATAGCAATCAGCCCCAGCATTTT,CAPNGSGNSNQPQHF
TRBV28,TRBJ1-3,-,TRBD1,TGTGCCAGCAGTGGGGACAGCTCTGGAAGCACCATATATTTT,CASSGDSSGSTIYF
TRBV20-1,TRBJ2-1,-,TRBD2,TGCATTGCCCATAGCGGGGCCTACTCCTACAATGAGCAGTTCTTC,CIAHSGAYSYNEQFF
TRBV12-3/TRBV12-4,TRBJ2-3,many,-,TGTGCCAGCAGCCCGCACTGGGGGCGGGGAGATACGCAGTATTTT,CASSPHWGRGDTQYF
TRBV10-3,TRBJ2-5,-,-,TGTGCCATCGGCCTCTCCCAGGGTGAGGCAGACCAGTACTTC,CAIGLSQGEADQYF
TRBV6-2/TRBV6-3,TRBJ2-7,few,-,TGTGCCTCCAGGACGCGGAGATTCTCCTGCGAGCAGTACTTC,CASRTRRFSCEQYF
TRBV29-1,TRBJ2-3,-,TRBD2,TGCAGCGTTGATCGACTAGCGGGGCCCACAGATACGCAGTATTTT,CSVDRLAGPTDTQYF
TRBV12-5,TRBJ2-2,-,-,TGTGCTAGTGGTTTGCCCCCTTGGGGGGCGGGCGGGGAGCTGTTTTTT,CASGLPPWGAGGELFF
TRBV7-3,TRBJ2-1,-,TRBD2,TGTGCCAGCAGCTCCTGGCTAGCGGGGGGTCCACCGCAGTTCTTC,CASSSWLAGGPPQFF
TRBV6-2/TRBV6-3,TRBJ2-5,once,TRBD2,TGTGCCAGCAGTTACCCCCGGGGGGGTATAAAGGTGCACGCCGAGACCCAGTACTTC,CASSYPRGGIKVHAETQYF
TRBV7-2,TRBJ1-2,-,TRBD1,TGTGCCAGCAGCCCAGCGGCAGGGAGGGGGCCCTATGGCTACACCTTC,CASSPAAGRGPYGYTF
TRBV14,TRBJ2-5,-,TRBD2,TGTGCCAGCAGCCAATTCCGCTCTAGCGGGGGGAGTTTCGGGTATCAAGAGACCCAGTACTTC,CASSQFRSSGGSFGYQETQYF
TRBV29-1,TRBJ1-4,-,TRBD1,TGCAGCGTGGGACAGGGGCCGAAGGAAAAACTGTTTTTT,CSVGQGPKEKLFF
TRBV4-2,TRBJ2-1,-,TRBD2,TGTGCCAGCAGCCAAGATAAGGAACGGGGGGGGCTGTTCAATGAGCAGTTCTTC,CASSQDKERGGLFNEQFF
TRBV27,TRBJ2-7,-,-,TGTGCCAGCAGTTGGGGCAGGAGCTACGAGCAGTACTTC,CASSWGRSYEQYF
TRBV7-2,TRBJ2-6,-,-,TGTGCCAGCAGCTTTAGCGGGACCGGGACAGGGCTTGGGGCCAACGTCCTGACTTTC,CASSFSGTGTGLGANVLTF
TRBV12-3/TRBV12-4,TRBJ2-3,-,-,TGTGCCAGCGGCCTCGAGGATACGCAGTATTTT,CASGLEDTQYF
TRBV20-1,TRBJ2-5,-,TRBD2,TGCAGTGCCAACCGGGGACTAGCTGAGACCCAGTACTTC,CSANRGLAETQYF
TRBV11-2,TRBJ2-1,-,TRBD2,TGTGCCAGCAGCTTCCCAACTCAGGGGACTAGCGGGGGGAGCTCCTACAATGAGCAGTTCTTC,CASSFPTQGTSGGSSYNEQFF